This TCR beta chain was sequenced during a study of beta chain features in type 1 diabetes. Whole-study findings and limits: A pattern of fewer insertions and more deletions at VDJ junctions was seen in type 1 diabetes patients.

The CDR3 covers 16 residues. Germline lookup yields CDR1 SGHTA and CDR2 FQGNSA. cDNA synthesis used the whole RNA isolate, giving expressed TCRB sequences. Using immunoSEQ multiplex PCR, the repertoire was profiled, and TCRdb retains in-frame clones only, with some absent. Of about 42,000 clones listed, 50% are singletons. As regards this clone: Antigen unknown. Its ends do not fully match the called genes, so a read error is possible. Additional DNA sequences in this sample encode the identical CDR3.

This sequence originates from a woman in her 30s in good health. V gene TRBV7-2 combines with J gene TRBJ1-5; 8 nucleotides align to TRBD1. Sequencing used stem cell memory CD4+ T cells from blood. The CDR3 sequence is CASSASDRGSNQPQHF. CDR3 sequence (DNA): TGTGCCAGCAGCGCCTCTGACAGGGGTTCCAATCAGCCCCAACATTTT.